This TCR beta chain was retrieved from a study of T cell responses to AZD1222 COVID-19 vaccine. Study-level information: Pooled samples include second doses given at about 4 or 12 weeks.

Only in-frame clones appear in the TCRdb table, and some are missing; sequencing was by immunoSEQ multiplex PCR. This sample has approximately 140,000 clones, with around nine tenths found just once. A word on this clone: Its antigen is still unknown.

General study points: None of the repertoires were sampled until the peak T cell response had passed. White British donors predominated, females outnumbered males, and clonal diversity was possibly underestimated. Spike-specific TCR breadth rose after two AZD1222 doses, and depth rose as well.

Sample: peripheral blood, taken on day 0 of AZD1222 vaccination. The receptor's source is an adult in good health.

The CDR3 nucleotides are TGCGCCAGCAGCTGGGCTAGCGGGGGGGCCAGAGATACGCAGTATTTT. Amino acid sequence: CASSWASGGARDTQYF. The chain uses TRBV5-1 and TRBJ2-3; 12 bases align to TRBD2. This CDR3 has 16 residues. Germline V gene lookup returns CDR1 SGHRS and CDR2 YFSETQ. V was pared by 3 bases and J by 5 bases, with 7 bases of the junction left unmatched.